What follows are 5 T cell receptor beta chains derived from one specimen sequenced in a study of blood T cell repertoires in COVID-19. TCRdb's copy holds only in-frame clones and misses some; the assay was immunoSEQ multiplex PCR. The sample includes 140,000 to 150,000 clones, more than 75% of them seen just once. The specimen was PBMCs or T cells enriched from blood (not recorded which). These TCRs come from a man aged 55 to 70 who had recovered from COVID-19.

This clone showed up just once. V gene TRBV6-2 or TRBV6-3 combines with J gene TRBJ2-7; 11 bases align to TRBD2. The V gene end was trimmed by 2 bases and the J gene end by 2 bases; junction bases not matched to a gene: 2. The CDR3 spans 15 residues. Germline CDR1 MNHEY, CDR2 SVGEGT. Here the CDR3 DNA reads TGTGCCAGCAGTTACCTACTAGCGGGGGCCTACGAGCAGTACTTC. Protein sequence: CASSYLLAGAYEQYF.

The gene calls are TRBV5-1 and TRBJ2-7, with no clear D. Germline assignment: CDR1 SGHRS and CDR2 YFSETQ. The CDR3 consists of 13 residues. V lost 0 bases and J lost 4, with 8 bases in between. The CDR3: CASSLDKFYEQYF. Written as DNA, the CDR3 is TGCGCCAGCAGCTTGGACAAATTTTACGAGCAGTACTTC. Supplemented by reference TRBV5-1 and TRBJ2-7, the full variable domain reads KAGVTQTPRYLIKTRGQQVTLSCSPISGHRSVSWYQQTPGQGLQFLFEYFSETQRNKGNFPGRFSGRQFSNSRSEMNVSTLELGDSALYLCASSLDKFYEQYFGPGTRLTVT.

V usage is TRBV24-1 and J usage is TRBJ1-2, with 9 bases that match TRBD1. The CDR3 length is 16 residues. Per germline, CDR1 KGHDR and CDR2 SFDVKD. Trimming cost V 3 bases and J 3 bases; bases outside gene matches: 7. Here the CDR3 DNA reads TGTGCCACCAGTGATCCCGGGACAGGGATTGACTATGGCTACACCTTC. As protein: CATSDPGTGIDYGYTF.

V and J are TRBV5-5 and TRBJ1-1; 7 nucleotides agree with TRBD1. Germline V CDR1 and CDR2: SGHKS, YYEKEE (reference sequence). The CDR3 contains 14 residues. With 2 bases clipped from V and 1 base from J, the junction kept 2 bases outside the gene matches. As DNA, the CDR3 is TGTGCCAGCAGCTTAGGGACAGAGAACACTGAAGCTTTCTTT. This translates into CASSLGTENTEAFF.

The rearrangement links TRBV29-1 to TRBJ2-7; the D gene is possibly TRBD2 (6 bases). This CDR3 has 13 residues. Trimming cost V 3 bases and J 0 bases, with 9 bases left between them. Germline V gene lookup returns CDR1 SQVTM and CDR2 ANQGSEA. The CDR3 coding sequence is TGCAGCGTTGAGGGCGGGGACTCCTACGAGCAGTACTTC. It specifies CSVEGGDSYEQYF.